The 5 T cell receptor beta chains reported below all come from one sample, sequenced in a study of sequential checkpoint blockade in melanoma. As to treatment: randomized to nivolumab then ipilimumab (arm A) or the reverse (arm B). The assay was immunoSEQ multiplex PCR, and TCRdb's table has in-frame clones only and misses some. The sample lists 30,000 to 40,000 clones; roughly four fifths were seen once. The material sequenced was CD8+ T cells sorted from blood (inferred from file names), taken from a patient given nivolumab and ipilimumab in sequence. These receptor sequences come from a human donor with melanoma.

V gene TRBV7-8 combines with J gene TRBJ2-7; 7 bases are a match to TRBD1. This CDR3 comprises 18 residues. V trimming: 5 bases; J trimming: 5 bases; junction bases outside the gene matches: 21. Germline values: CDR1 SGHVS, CDR2 FQNEAQ. The CDR3 region is CASSGFAWGSTGSHEQYF. DNA of the CDR3: TGTGCCAGCAGCGGTTTTGCATGGGGATCGACAGGGAGCCACGAGCAGTACTTC.

The chain employs TRBV25-1 and TRBJ2-7, with no clear D. CDR3 length: 13 amino acids. Germline V CDR1 and CDR2: MGHDK, SYGVNS. Between the trimmed V and J ends, which lost 2 bases and 0 bases, there was a span of 5 bases. Here the CDR3 reads CASSERYSYEQYF. The CDR3 DNA sequence: TGTGCCAGCAGTGAACGGTACTCCTACGAGCAGTACTTC.

The CDR3 DNA sequence: TGTGCCAGCAGCCTGTCCCTAGCGGGGGGCTACAATGAGCAGTTCTTC. Residues: CASSLSLAGGYNEQFF. The chain joins TRBV7-8 to TRBJ2-1; 11 positions match TRBD2. Germline V lookup: CDR1 SGHVS, CDR2 FQNEAQ. The CDR3 contains 16 residues. V was pared by 5 bases and J by 3 bases, with 6 bases of the junction left unmatched.

This chain links TRBV27 with TRBJ2-7, with D possibly TRBD1 on 5 matching bases. In germline, CDR1 is MNHEY, CDR2 SMNVEV (reference sequence). The germline V and J ends were trimmed by 0 bases and 2 bases, with 5 bases remaining between them. The CDR3 extends over 13 amino acids. The CDR3 DNA reads as TGTGCCAGCAGTTTATCGGACACCTACGAGCAGTACTTC. This encodes CASSLSDTYEQYF.

The rearrangement uses TRBV6-4 and TRBJ2-1; a possible D gene is TRBD2 (5 bases). Germline loops: CDR1 MRHNA, CDR2 SNTAGT. V lost 2 bases and J 5 bases, leaving 7 bases between the germline ends. The CDR3 consists of 13 residues. The CDR3, as DNA: TGTGCCAGCAGTGACGGGGAGAACAATGAGCAGTTCTTC. As protein: CASSDGENNEQFF.